The sample holds a few counts of the clone carrying this T cell receptor (beta chain). V shed 5 bases, J shed 7 bases, and the junction held 4 bases outside the gene matches. CDR3 length equals 12 residues. This record comes from a study of blood T cells in healthy people across ages. It was with a sample-barcoded 5' primer and a J-beta primer mix that a second PCR of roughly 6 to 12 cycles was run. The authors tagged each cDNA molecule using a template-switch adaptor with 12 random nucleotides. Each CDR3 protein is one row after TCRdb ran MiXCR on the 5' RACE reads. The sample records some 940,000 distinct CDR3 sequences, just under 30% being singletons. The same sample was also studied in work on T cells of mothers and their children.

The gene calls are TRBV12-3 or TRBV12-4 and TRBJ1-2, with 7 bases that match TRBD1. The receptor was derived from a woman between 40 and 55 years old in good health. Source material: blood. CDR3 sequence: CASSIGTVGYTF. The CDR3 DNA is TGTGCCAGCAGTATCGGGACAGTTGGCTACACCTTC.